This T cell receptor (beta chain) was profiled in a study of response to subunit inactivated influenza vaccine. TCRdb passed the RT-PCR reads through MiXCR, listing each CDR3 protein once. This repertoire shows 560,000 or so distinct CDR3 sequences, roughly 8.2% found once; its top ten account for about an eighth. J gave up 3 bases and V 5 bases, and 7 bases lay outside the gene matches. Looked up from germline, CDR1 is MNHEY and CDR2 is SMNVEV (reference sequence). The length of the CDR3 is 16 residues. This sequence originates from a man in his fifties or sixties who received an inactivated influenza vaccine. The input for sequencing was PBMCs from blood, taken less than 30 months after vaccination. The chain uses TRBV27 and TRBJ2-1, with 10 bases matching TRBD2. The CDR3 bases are TGTGCCAGCAGTCTTCTAGCGGGAGCTGACTACAATGAGCAGTTCTTC. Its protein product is CASSLLAGADYNEQFF.